A single T cell receptor beta chain is shown here with its context. This CDR3 region has 15 residues. Trimming took 3 bases from V and 2 from J; bases not matched to a gene: 4. CDR1 is SGHAT, CDR2 FQNNGV, per germline. The data originate from a study of blood T cell repertoires in COVID-19. Study overall: PBMCs, B-cell-depleted T cells, or T cells were the source of the cDNA or gDNA that made up the material.

Per the original methods: Amplified reference gene primers provided the basis for estimating nucleated cell counts. Here immunoSEQ multiplex PCR was the method, and the copy in TCRdb shows in-frame clones only, minus some. The V and J calls and clone size come from that table; D and trimming were worked out from the DNA. The sample shows 45,000 to 55,000 clones, about nine tenths of them seen only once. The receptor was derived from a man between 45 and 60 years old with active COVID-19. The chain has TRBV11-2 and TRBJ2-3; 8 bases are shared with TRBD2. What was sequenced was peripheral blood. The CDR3 region has the DNA TGTGCCAGCAGCTTCCTAGCGGGCCACACAGATACGCAGTATTTT. It translates to CASSFLAGHTDTQYF.